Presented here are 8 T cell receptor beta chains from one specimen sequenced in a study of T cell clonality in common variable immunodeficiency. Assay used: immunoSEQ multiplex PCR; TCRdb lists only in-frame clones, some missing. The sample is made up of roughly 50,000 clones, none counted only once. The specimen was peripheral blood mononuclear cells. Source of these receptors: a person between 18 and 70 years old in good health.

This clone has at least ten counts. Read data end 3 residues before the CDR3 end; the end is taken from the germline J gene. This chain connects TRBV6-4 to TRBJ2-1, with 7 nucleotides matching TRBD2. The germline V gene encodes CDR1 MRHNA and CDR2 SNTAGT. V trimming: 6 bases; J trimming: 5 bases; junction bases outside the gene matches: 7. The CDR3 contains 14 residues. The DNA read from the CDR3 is TGTGCCAGCAGGGAGAGCGGGACGCACAATGAG. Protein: CASRESGTHNE. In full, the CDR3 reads CASRESGTHNEQFF.

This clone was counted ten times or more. The CDR3 loop reads CASNPNRDHGYTF. Partial CDR3 DNA: TGTGCCAGTAACCCGAACAGGGACCATGGC. J is TRBJ1-2 and V is TRBV19, with a possible D match to TRBD1 (6 bases). The read gets to within 3 residues of the CDR3 end, and the germline J gene fills in the rest. This CDR3 comprises 13 residues. V lost 7 bases to trimming and J lost 6 bases, with 15 bases between them. Germline CDR1 reads LNHDA; CDR2 reads SQIVND (reference sequence).

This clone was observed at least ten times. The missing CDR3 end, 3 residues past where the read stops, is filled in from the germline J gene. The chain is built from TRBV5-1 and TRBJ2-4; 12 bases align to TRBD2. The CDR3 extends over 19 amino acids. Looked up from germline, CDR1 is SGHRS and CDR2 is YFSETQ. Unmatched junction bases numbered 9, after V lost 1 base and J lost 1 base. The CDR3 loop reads CASSLNPGLAGGAKNIQYF. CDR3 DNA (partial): TGCGCCAGCAGCTTGAATCCGGGACTAGCGGGCGGTGCCAAAAACATT. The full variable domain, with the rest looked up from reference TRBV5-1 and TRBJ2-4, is KAGVTQTPRYLIKTRGQQVTLSCSPISGHRSVSWYQQTPGQGLQFLFEYFSETQRNKGNFPGRFSGRQFSNSRSEMNVSTLELGDSALYLCASSLNPGLAGGAKNIQYFGAGTRLSVL.

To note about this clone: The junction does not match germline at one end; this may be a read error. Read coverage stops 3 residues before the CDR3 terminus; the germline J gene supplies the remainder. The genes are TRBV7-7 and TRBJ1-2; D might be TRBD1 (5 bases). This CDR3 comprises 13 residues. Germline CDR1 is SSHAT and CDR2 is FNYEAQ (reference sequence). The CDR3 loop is CASSFRQQGDYTF. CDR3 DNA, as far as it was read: TGTGCTAGCAGCTTTCGACAGCAGGGTGAC. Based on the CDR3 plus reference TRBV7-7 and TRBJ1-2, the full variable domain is GAGVSQSPRYKVTKRGQDVTLRCDPISSHATLYWYQQALGQGPEFLTYFNYEAQPDKSGLPSDRFSAERPEGSISTLTIQRTEQRDSAMYRCASSFRQQGDYTFGSGTRLTVV.

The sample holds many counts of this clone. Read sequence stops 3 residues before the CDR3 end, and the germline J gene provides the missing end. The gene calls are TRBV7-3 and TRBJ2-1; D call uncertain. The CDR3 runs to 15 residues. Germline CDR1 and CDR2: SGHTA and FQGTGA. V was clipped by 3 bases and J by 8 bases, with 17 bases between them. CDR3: CASSFARVDSDEQFF. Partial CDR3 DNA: TGTGCCAGCAGCTTCGCCCGGGTCGATTCGGATGAG.

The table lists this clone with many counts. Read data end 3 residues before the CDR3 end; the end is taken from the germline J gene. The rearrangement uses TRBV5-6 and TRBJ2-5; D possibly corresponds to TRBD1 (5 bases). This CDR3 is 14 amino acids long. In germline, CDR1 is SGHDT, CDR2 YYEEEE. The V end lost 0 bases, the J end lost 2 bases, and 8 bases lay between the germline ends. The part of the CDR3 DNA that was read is TGTGCCAGCAGCTTGGTAGGGGCGCAAGAGACC. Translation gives CASSLVGAQET. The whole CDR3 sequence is CASSLVGAQETQYF. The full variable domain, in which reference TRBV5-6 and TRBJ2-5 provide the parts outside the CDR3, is DAGVTQSPTHLIKTRGQQVTLRCSPKSGHDTVSWYQQALGQGPQFIFQYYEEEERQRGNFPDRFSGHQFPNYSSELNVNALLLGDSALYLCASSLVGAQETQYFGPGTRLLVL.

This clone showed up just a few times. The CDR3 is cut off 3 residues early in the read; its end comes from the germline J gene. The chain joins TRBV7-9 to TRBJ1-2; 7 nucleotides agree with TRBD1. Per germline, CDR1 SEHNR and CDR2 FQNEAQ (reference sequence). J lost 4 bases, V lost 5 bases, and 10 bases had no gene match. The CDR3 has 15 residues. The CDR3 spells CASSLQGVSSYGYTF. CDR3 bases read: TGTGCCAGCAGCCTCCAGGGGGTTAGTAGCTATGGC.

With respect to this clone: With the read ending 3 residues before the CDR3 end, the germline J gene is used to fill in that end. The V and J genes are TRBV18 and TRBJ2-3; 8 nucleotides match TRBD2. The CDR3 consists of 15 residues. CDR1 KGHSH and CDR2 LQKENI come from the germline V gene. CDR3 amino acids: CASSPNAGGQETQYF. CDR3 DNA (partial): TGTGCCAGCTCACCTAATGCGGGGGGCCAAGAGACG.